This is a list of T cell receptor beta chains from one sample in a study of chemoradiotherapy in HPV16-positive cancers. TCRdb's table, derived via immunoSEQ multiplex PCR, lists solely in-frame clones and lacks some. The profile shows 12,000 or so clones, 75% of them singletons. Collection of the sample occurred from a patient who underwent chemoradiotherapy. Receptors originate from a human donor with HPV-associated anogenital cancer. Both conserved end residues are part of each CDR3. Fields, in order: CDR3 length, V gene, clone size, J gene, D gene, CDR3 protein, CDR3 DNA. The D gene is left open where the match is weak. Some rows mark clone size as missing; the rest say once, few, many or name a class of expanded clone.

cdr3_length: 14; v_call: TRBV6-4; clone_size: NA; j_call: TRBJ2-3; d_call: NA; cdr3_aa: CASSEGEGTDTQYF; cdr3_nt: TGTGCCAGCAGTGAGGGAGAGGGAACAGATACGCAGTATTTT
cdr3_length: 14; v_call: TRBV19; clone_size: NA; j_call: TRBJ2-7; d_call: NA; cdr3_aa: CASSIGEASYEQYF; cdr3_nt: TGTGCCAGTAGTATAGGAGAGGCTTCCTACGAGCAGTACTTC
cdr3_length: 14; v_call: TRBV9; clone_size: NA; j_call: TRBJ1-4; d_call: NA; cdr3_aa: CASRWRVYNEKLFF; cdr3_nt: TGTGCCAGCAGGTGGAGAGTGTATAATGAAAAACTGTTTTTT
cdr3_length: 16; v_call: TRBV10-3; clone_size: NA; j_call: TRBJ1-4; d_call: TRBD1; cdr3_aa: CAISEGTEGANEKLFF; cdr3_nt: TGTGCCATCAGTGAGGGGACAGAAGGGGCTAATGAAAAACTGTTTTTT
cdr3_length: 15; v_call: TRBV21-1; clone_size: NA; j_call: TRBJ2-7; d_call: NA; cdr3_aa: CASSKGRGQGYEQYF; cdr3_nt: TGTGCCAGCAGCAAGGGGAGAGGACAGGGCTACGAGCAGTACTTC
cdr3_length: 15; v_call: TRBV2; clone_size: NA; j_call: TRBJ1-5; d_call: NA; cdr3_aa: CASSEGRTSTQPQHF; cdr3_nt: TGTGCCAGCAGTGAAGGGCGGACCTCAACTCAGCCCCAGCATTTT
cdr3_length: 17; v_call: TRBV19; clone_size: NA; j_call: TRBJ2-3; d_call: TRBD2; cdr3_aa: CASSISASGRAPDTQYF; cdr3_nt: TGTGCCAGTAGTATATCTGCTAGCGGGAGGGCCCCAGATACGCAGTATTTT
cdr3_length: 14; v_call: TRBV6-4; clone_size: once; j_call: TRBJ2-3; d_call: TRBD2; cdr3_aa: CASSDSRETDTQYF; cdr3_nt: TGTGCCAGCAGTGACTCGCGGGAGACAGATACGCAGTATTTT
cdr3_length: 16; v_call: TRBV4-1; clone_size: once; j_call: TRBJ2-1; d_call: NA; cdr3_aa: CASRPTTAPDYNEQFF; cdr3_nt: TGCGCCAGCAGGCCCACTACGGCCCCAGACTACAATGAGCAGTTCTTC
cdr3_length: 15; v_call: TRBV5-1; clone_size: few; j_call: TRBJ1-4; d_call: NA; cdr3_aa: CASSLRSTSVEKLFF; cdr3_nt: TGCGCCAGCAGCTTGCGGTCCACCTCGGTTGAAAAACTGTTTTTT
cdr3_length: 12; v_call: TRBV4-2; clone_size: NA; j_call: TRBJ1-1; d_call: NA; cdr3_aa: CASSQGVTEAFF; cdr3_nt: TGTGCCAGCAGCCAAGGTGTCACTGAAGCTTTCTTT
cdr3_length: 13; v_call: TRBV6-1; clone_size: NA; j_call: TRBJ1-2; d_call: NA; cdr3_aa: CASSEGWYNGYTF; cdr3_nt: TGTGCCAGCAGTGAAGGGTGGTACAATGGCTACACCTTC
cdr3_length: 14; v_call: TRBV6-1; clone_size: NA; j_call: TRBJ1-2; d_call: NA; cdr3_aa: CASHWDGKSQIYTF; cdr3_nt: TGTGCCAGCCATTGGGACGGGAAATCGCAAATCTACACCTTC
cdr3_length: 14; v_call: TRBV5-1; clone_size: few; j_call: TRBJ1-2; d_call: TRBD1; cdr3_aa: CASRLTGGIDGYTF; cdr3_nt: TGCGCCAGCAGGCTGACAGGGGGCATTGATGGCTACACCTTC
cdr3_length: 15; v_call: TRBV15; clone_size: few; j_call: TRBJ2-1; d_call: NA; cdr3_aa: CATSRNLDRYNEQFF; cdr3_nt: TGTGCCACCAGCAGGAACCTAGACAGGTACAATGAGCAGTTCTTC